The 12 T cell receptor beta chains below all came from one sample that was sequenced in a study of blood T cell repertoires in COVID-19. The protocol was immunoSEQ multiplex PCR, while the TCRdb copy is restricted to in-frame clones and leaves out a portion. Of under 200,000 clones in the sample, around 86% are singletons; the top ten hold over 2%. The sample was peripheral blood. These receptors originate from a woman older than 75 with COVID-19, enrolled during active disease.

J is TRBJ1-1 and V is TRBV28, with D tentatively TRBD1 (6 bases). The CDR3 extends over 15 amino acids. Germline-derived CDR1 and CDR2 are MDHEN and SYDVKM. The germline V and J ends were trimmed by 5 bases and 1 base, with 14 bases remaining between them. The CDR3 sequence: CASSPITGWNTEAFF. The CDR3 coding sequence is TGTGCCAGCAGTCCAATCACAGGGTGGAACACTGAAGCTTTCTTT.

The DNA of the CDR3 is TGTGCCAGCAGCCACCCGGGGGGCAATGAGCAGTTCTTC. The encoded protein is CASSHPGGNEQFF. The rearrangement links TRBV4-2 to TRBJ2-1, with 7 bases aligning to TRBD2. Germline V gives CDR1 LGHNA, CDR2 YNFKEQ. Unmatched junction bases numbered 2, after V lost 3 bases and J lost 6 bases. CDR3 length equals 13 residues.

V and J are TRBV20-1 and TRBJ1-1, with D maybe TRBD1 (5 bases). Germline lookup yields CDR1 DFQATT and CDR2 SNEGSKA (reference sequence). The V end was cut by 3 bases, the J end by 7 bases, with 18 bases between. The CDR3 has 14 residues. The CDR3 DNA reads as TGCAGTGCTAGTTCGACGGGGGTACTGGGTGAAGCTTTCTTT. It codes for CSASSTGVLGEAFF.

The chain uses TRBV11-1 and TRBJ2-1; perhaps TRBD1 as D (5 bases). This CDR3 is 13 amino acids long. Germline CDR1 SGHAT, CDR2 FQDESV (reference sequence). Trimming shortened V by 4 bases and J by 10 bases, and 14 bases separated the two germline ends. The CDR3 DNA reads TGTGCCAGCAGCTACGACCCAGGGAAGGAGCAGTTCTTC. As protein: CASSYDPGKEQFF.

Here the CDR3 reads CASSPGTGVNEQFF. The CDR3 region has the DNA TGTGCCAGTAGTCCCGGGACAGGGGTCAATGAGCAGTTCTTC. The chain combines TRBV19 with TRBJ2-1, with 10 bases identical to TRBD1. The length of the CDR3 is 14 residues. Trimming removed 5 bases from V and 6 bases from J; junction bases left unmatched: 4. The germline gives CDR1 LNHDA, CDR2 SQIVND (reference sequence).

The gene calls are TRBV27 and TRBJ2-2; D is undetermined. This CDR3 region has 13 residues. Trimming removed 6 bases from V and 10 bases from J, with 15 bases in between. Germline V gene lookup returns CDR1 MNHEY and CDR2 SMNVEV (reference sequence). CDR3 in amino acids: CASRRNAREELFF. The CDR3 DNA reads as TGTGCCAGCAGGAGGAATGCACGAGAGGAGCTGTTTTTT.

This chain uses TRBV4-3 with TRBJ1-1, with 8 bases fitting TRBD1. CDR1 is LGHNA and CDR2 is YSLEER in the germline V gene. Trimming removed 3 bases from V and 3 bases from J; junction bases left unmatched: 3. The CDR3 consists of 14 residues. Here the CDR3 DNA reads TGCGCCAGCAGCCATGGGGACAGGTACACTGAAGCTTTCTTT. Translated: CASSHGDRYTEAFF.

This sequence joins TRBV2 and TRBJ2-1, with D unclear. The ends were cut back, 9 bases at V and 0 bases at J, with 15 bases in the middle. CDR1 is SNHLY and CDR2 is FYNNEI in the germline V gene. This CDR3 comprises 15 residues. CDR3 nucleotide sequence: TGTGCCAGTTTAATTCAACCCAGCTCCTACAATGAGCAGTTCTTC. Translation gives CASLIQPSSYNEQFF.

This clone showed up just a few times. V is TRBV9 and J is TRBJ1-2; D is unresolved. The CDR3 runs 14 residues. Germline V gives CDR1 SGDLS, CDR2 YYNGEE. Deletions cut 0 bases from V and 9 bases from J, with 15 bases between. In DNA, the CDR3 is TGTGCCAGCAGCGTAGGGCAGGTAGGCTCCCGCTACACCTTC. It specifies CASSVGQVGSRYTF.

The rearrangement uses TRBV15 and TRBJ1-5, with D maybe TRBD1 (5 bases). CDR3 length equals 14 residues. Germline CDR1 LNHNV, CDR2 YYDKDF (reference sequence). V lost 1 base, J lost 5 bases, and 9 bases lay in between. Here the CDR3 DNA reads TGTGCCACCAGCAGAGCAGGGCGCGATCAGCCCCAGCATTTT. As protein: CATSRAGRDQPQHF.

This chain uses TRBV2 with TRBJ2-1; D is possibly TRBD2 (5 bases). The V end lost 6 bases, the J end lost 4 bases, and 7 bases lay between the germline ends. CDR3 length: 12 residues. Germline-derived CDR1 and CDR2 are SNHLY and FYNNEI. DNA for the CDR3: TGTGCCAGCAGCGAGGGTTACAATGAGCAGTTCTTC. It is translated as CASSEGYNEQFF.

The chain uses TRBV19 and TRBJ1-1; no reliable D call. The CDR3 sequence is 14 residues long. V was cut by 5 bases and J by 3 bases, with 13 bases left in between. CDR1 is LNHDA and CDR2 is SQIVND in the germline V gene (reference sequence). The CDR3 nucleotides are TGTGCCAGTAGTGCCGACGGGAGGGACACTGAAGCTTTCTTT. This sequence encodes CASSADGRDTEAFF.